A single sample gave rise to the 6 T cell receptor beta chains below, sequenced in a study of blood T cell repertoires in COVID-19 (dated by TCRdb to the early 2020s). Library construction relied on the immunoSEQ multiplex PCR assay. The source is immuneACCESS, and TCRdb retained only in-frame sequences with V and J called. Part of the clones is not carried over; for the studies checked, unresolved V genes explain less than half of this, and the remainder is unexplained. The sample has roughly 81,000 clones on record, roughly 89% of them singletons. The top ten hold approximately 8% of the sample. The sequencing input was peripheral blood. Source of these receptors: a man aged 25 to 40 with acute or convalescent COVID-19.

The J gene is TRBJ1-4, the V gene TRBV7-2; TRBD1 aligns across 7 bases. Per the germline V gene, CDR1 is SGHTA and CDR2 is FQGNSA. The CDR3 runs 16 residues. V lost 0 bases, J lost 8 bases, and 9 bases stayed unmatched. CDR3 region: CASSLAGRQGYEKLFF. The CDR3 bases are TGTGCCAGCAGCTTAGCTGGTAGACAGGGTTACGAAAAACTGTTTTTT. The full variable domain, its missing parts supplied by reference TRBV7-2 and TRBJ1-4, is GAGVSQSPSNKVTEKGKDVELRCDPISGHTALYWYRQSLGQGLEFLIYFQGNSAPDKSGLPSDRFSAERTGGSVSTLTIQRTQQEDSAVYLCASSLAGRQGYEKLFFGSGTQLSVL.

V gene TRBV2 combines with J gene TRBJ2-7; tentatively, D is TRBD1 (6 bases). Germline V gives CDR1 SNHLY, CDR2 FYNNEI. The CDR3 spans 14 residues. V lost 6 bases, J lost 4 bases, and 16 bases lay in between. CDR3 in amino acids: CASRRRDIPYEQYF. The CDR3 DNA reads as TGTGCCAGCAGACGAAGGGACATACCTTACGAGCAGTACTTC.

This clone was recorded once. The rearrangement uses TRBV9 and TRBJ1-6; D remains unclear. This CDR3 has 12 amino acids. Trimming removed 5 bases from V and 8 bases from J, with 8 bases in between. Germline assignment: CDR1 SGDLS and CDR2 YYNGEE. CDR3 sequence (DNA): TGTGCCAGCAGTACCGGGGATTCACCCCTCCACTTT. It translates to CASSTGDSPLHF.

The rearrangement links TRBV6-5 to TRBJ1-1; D possibly corresponds to TRBD1 (5 bases). Germline CDR1 and CDR2: MNHEY and SVGAGI. The CDR3 covers 14 residues. V shed 7 bases and J shed 0 bases, with 12 bases lying between them. The CDR3 coding sequence is TGTGCCAGCAAAACAGGTCCAATGAACACTGAAGCTTTCTTT. Its protein product is CASKTGPMNTEAFF.

The chain links TRBV10-3 to TRBJ2-7; D gene ambiguous. Germline-derived CDR1 and CDR2 are ENHRY and SYGVKD. This CDR3 is built from 14 residues. V lost 0 bases and J lost 2, with 8 bases in between. CDR3 DNA sequence: TGTGCCATCAGTGAGTCCAGTTACCCCTACGAGCAGTACTTC. It specifies CAISESSYPYEQYF.

V is TRBV5-4 and J is TRBJ1-4; the match to TRBD1 covers 7 bases. CDR1 is SGHNT, CDR2 YYREEE, per germline (reference sequence). The trim removed 4 bases at V and 7 bases at J, leaving 10 bases unmatched. There are 15 residues in the CDR3. The CDR3: CASSPGTVNLEKLFF. The CDR3 DNA is TGTGCCAGCAGCCCTGGGACAGTGAACCTTGAAAAACTGTTTTTT.